This T cell receptor (beta chain) was recorded in a study of blood T cell repertoires in COVID-19. Across the whole study: Spain, Italy and the United States supplied samples that represented acute and convalescent COVID-19. Nucleic acid was either cDNA or gDNA, and it came from T cells, B-cell-depleted T cells, or PBMCs.

CDR1 and CDR2 (germline): SGHNT, YENEEA. The V segment lost 6 bases and the J segment 6 bases; nucleotides outside the gene matches: 2. This CDR3 spans 13 amino acids. Across 24 US areas, participants ranged in age from about 18 to 100 years. Cohort 3 donors were reported recovered after two negative PCRs, clearance, or symptom resolution. Assay used: immunoSEQ multiplex PCR; TCRdb lists only in-frame clones, some missing. The data show 60,000 to 70,000 clones, 88% seen once. This chain links TRBV11-3 with TRBJ2-1; 10 nucleotides agree with TRBD2. Sequenced: PBMCs or T cells enriched from blood (not recorded which). The source is a woman aged 40 to 50 who had recovered from COVID-19. For the CDR3, the DNA is TGTGCCAGCAGACGGACTAGCGGCAATGAGCAGTTCTTC. Its translation is CASRRTSGNEQFF.